This entry lists 10 T cell receptor beta chains sequenced from one sample in a study of human T cells and chemical hapten exposure. From the RACE reads, TCRdb called clonotypes with MiXCR, one entry per CDR3 protein. Of approximately 74,000 distinct CDR3 sequences in the sample, around 30% were seen once. Time point given: patch test 1, 2 weeks after DPC sensitization. Treatment defined: therapeutic diphenylcyclopropenone sensitization with weekly scalp DPC. The sequencing used whole blood, collected in connection with sensitization to the hapten diphenylcyclopropenone (DPC). The source of these receptors is a man in his forties with alopecia areata. Some clones in this sample may be carry-over from other donors' samples.

The chain is built from TRBV20-1 and TRBJ2-1; 9 bases align to TRBD1. This CDR3 comprises 18 residues. Trimming took 2 bases from V and 0 from J; bases not matched to a gene: 11. Germline V CDR1 and CDR2: DFQATT, SNEGSKA (reference sequence). The CDR3 here is CSARNPTGTGSSYNEQFF. The DNA of the CDR3 is TGCAGTGCTAGAAACCCGACCGGGACAGGGAGCTCCTACAATGAGCAGTTCTTC.

This sequence joins TRBV6-2 or TRBV6-3 and TRBJ2-3, with 7 bases that match TRBD1. With 2 bases clipped from V and 3 bases from J, the junction kept 2 bases outside the gene matches. This CDR3 has 14 amino acids. Per germline, CDR1 MNHEY and CDR2 SVGEGT. DNA for the CDR3: TGTGCCAGCAGTTACGTGGGACAGACAGATACGCAGTATTTT. Its protein is CASSYVGQTDTQYF.

V is TRBV3-1 and J is TRBJ2-5; 15 nucleotides line up with TRBD2. The V gene end was trimmed by 4 bases and the J gene end by 4 bases; junction bases not matched to a gene: 4. Germline V lookup: CDR1 LGHDT, CDR2 YNNKEL (reference sequence). The CDR3 is made up of 16 amino acids. In nucleotides, the CDR3 is TGTGCCAGCAGCCCTACGGGACTAGCGGGAGGAGAGACCCAGTACTTC. It specifies CASSPTGLAGGETQYF.

The J gene is TRBJ1-5, the V gene TRBV28, with D possibly being TRBD1 (5 bases). Trimming took off 4 bases at V and 1 base at J, with 14 bases between the two ends. The germline CDR1 and CDR2 sequences are MDHEN and SYDVKM. The CDR3 contains 16 residues. The CDR3 loop reads CASSSVGVLSNQPQHF. The DNA of the CDR3 is TGTGCCAGCAGTTCGGTGGGGGTGCTCAGCAATCAGCCCCAGCATTTT.

The V call is TRBV12-3 or TRBV12-4, the J call TRBJ2-1; D might be TRBD1 (6 bases). The CDR3 loop spans 16 amino acids. V shed 5 bases and J shed 6 bases, with 20 bases lying between them. The CDR3 DNA reads as TGTGCCAGCAGTCCCCGGACAGACTTCGTCGCCAATGAGCAGTTCTTC. Amino acid sequence: CASSPRTDFVANEQFF.

This clonotype was seen at least ten times. The J gene is TRBJ2-2, the V gene TRBV6-2 or TRBV6-3; D gene ambiguous. CDR3 size: 13 residues. The germline V gene encodes CDR1 MNHEY and CDR2 SVGEGT. V lost 2 bases and J lost 5, with 6 bases in between. The CDR3 loop is CASSYGRTGELFF. The DNA for the CDR3 is TGTGCCAGCAGTTACGGGCGGACCGGGGAGCTGTTTTTT.

V is TRBV18 and J is TRBJ1-3; D gene unclear. The V end was cut by 1 base, the J end by 2 bases, with 3 bases between. Germline V gene data show CDR1 as KGHSH and CDR2 as LQKENI. The CDR3 consists of 13 residues. CDR3 sequence (DNA): TGTGCCAGCTCACCACAGGCTGGAAACACCATATATTTT. It encodes CASSPQAGNTIYF.

This clonotype was observed a few times. The V call is TRBV20-1, the J call TRBJ1-3, with 9 bases fitting TRBD1. CDR3 length: 15 amino acids. CDR1 DFQATT and CDR2 SNEGSKA come from the germline V gene (reference sequence). V trimming: 3 bases; J trimming: 0 bases; junction bases outside the gene matches: 3. The CDR3 sequence is CSARDRGFSGNTIYF. The CDR3 DNA sequence: TGCAGTGCTAGGGACAGGGGATTCTCTGGAAACACCATATATTTT.

The V and J genes are TRBV7-2 and TRBJ2-3, with 8 bases that match TRBD1. Germline lookup yields CDR1 SGHTA and CDR2 FQGNSA. The CDR3 has 15 residues. The J segment lost 0 bases and the V segment lost 5 bases, leaving 4 bases of the junction unmatched. The CDR3 loop is CASSPWDRSTDTQYF. CDR3 sequence (DNA): TGTGCCAGCAGCCCCTGGGACAGGAGCACAGATACGCAGTATTTT.

V usage is TRBV12-3 or TRBV12-4 and J usage is TRBJ2-5; D may match TRBD1 or TRBD2 (5 bases each). The CDR3 is made up of 13 amino acids. The V end was cut by 6 bases, the J end by 4 bases, with 12 bases between. The CDR3 region is CASRGDGPETQYF. The CDR3 DNA sequence: TGTGCCAGCAGAGGGGACGGACCAGAGACCCAGTACTTC.